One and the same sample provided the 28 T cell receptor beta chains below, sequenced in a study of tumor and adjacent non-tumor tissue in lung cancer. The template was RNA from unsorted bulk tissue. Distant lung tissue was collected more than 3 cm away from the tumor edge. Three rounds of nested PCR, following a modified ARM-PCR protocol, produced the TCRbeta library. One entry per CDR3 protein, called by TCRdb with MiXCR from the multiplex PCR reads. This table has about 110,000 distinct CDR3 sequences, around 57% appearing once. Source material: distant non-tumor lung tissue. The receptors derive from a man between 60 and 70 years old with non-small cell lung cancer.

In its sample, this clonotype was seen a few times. The CDR3 region has the DNA TGTGCCAGCAAACGGGGGGACATGAGACAAGAGACCCAGTACTTC. It specifies CASKRGDMRQETQYF. The genes are TRBV28 and TRBJ2-5; a weak D match, TRBD2 (7 bases). Germline V lookup: CDR1 MDHEN, CDR2 SYDVKM. This CDR3 spans 15 amino acids. V was trimmed by 7 bases and J by 2 bases, leaving 17 bases between them. The full variable domain, with the rest looked up from reference TRBV28 and TRBJ2-5, is DVKVTQSSRYLVKRTGEKVFLECVQDMDHENMFWYRQDPGLGLRLIYFSYDVKMKEKGDIPEGYSVSREKKERFSLILESASTNQTSMYLCASKRGDMRQETQYFGPGTRLLVL.

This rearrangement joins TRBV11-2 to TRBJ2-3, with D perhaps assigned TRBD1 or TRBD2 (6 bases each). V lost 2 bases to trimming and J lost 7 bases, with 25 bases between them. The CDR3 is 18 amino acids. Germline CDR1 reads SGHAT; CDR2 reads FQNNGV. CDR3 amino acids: CASSLRALGANGSNTQYF. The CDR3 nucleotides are TGTGCCAGCAGCTTAAGAGCCCTGGGGGCTAACGGGAGTAATACGCAGTATTTT.

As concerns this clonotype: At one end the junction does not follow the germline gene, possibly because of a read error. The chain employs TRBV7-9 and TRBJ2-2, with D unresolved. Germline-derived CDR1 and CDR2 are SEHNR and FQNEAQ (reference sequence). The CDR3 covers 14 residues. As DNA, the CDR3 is TGTGCCAGCGGCTTGCTAACGAACACCGGGGAGCTGTTTTTT. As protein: CASGLLTNTGELFF.

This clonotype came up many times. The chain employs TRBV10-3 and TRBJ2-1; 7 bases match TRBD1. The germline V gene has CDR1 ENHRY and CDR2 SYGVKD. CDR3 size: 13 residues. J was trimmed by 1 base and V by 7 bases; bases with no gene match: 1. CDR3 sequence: CAIKGASYNEQFF. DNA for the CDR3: TGTGCCATCAAGGGGGCATCCTACAATGAGCAGTTCTTC.

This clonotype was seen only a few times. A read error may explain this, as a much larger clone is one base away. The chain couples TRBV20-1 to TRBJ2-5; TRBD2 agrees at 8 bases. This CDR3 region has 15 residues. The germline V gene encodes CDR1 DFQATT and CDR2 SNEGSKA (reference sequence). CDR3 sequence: CSVRPAGGRQETQYF. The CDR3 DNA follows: TGCAGTGTTAGACCCGCGGGCGGGAGGCAAGAGACCCAGTACTTC.

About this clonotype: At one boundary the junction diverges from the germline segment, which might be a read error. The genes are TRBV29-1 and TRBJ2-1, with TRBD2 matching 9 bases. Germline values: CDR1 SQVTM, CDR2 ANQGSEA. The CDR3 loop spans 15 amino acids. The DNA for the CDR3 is TGTAGCGTTGATGCGTTAGCGGGAGCCGGTAATGAGCAGTTCTTC. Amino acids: CSVDALAGAGNEQFF.

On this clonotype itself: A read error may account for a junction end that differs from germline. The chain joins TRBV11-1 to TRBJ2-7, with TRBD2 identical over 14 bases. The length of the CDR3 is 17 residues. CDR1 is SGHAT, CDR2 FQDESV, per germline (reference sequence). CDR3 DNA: TGTGCCAGCAGCCCCGGACTAGCGGGGGGATTCTCCTACGACCAGTACTTC. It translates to CASSPGLAGGFSYDQYF. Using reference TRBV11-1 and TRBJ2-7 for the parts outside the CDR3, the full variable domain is EAEVAQSPRYKITEKSQAVAFWCDPISGHATLYWYRQILGQGPELLVQFQDESVVDDSQLPKDRFSAERLKGVDSTLKIQPAELGDSAMYLCASSPGLAGGFSYDQYFGPGTRLTVT.

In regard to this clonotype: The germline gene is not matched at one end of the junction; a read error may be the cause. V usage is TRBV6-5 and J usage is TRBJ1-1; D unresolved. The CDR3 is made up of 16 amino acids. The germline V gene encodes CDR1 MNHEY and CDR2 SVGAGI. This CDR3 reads CASGYYKGPMISEAFF. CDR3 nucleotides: TGTGCCAGCGGTTACTATAAAGGACCTATGATTTCTGAAGCTTTCTTT.

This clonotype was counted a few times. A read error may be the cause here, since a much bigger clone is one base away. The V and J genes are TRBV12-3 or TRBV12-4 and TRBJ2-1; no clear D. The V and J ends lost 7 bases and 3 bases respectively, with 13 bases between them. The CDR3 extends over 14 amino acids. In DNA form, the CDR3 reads TGTGCCAGCAAATCACCGACGTACTACAATGAGCAGTTCTTC. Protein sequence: CASKSPTYYNEQFF.

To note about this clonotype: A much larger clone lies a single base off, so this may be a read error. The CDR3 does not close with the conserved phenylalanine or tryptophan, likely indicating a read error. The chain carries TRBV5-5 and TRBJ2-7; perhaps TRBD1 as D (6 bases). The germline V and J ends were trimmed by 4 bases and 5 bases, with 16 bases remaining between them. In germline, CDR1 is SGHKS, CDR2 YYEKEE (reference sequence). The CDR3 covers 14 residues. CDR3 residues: CASSPGRGRDEQYL. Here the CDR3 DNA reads TGTGCCAGCAGCCCGGGCAGGGGTCGGGACGAGCAGTACTTA.

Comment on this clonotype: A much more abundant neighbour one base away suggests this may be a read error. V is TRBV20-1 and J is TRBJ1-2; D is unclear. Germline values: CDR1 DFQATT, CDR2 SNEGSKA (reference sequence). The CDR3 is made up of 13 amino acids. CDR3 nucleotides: TGCAGTGTTAGACTGCCAGGCAGCTATGGCTACACCTTC. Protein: CSVRLPGSYGYTF.

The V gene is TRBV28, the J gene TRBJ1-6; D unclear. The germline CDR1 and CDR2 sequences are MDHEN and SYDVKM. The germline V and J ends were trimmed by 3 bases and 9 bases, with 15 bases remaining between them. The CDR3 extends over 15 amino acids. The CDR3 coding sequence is TGTGCCAGCAGTTTTCAGCGGGGTTTGGGTTCACCCCTCCACTTT. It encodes CASSFQRGLGSPLHF.

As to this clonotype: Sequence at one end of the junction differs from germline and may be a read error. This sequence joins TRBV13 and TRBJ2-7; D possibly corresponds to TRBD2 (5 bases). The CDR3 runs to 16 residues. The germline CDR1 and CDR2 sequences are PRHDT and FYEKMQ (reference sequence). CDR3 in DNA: TGTGCCGGCAGCTTTAAGTTGATGAAGGACTGGGGCGAGCAGTACTTC. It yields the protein CAGSFKLMKDWGEQYF. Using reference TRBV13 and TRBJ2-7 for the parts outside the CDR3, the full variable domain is AAGVIQSPRHLIKEKRETATLKCYPIPRHDTVYWYQQGPGQDPQFLISFYEKMQSDKGSIPDRFSAQQFSDYHSELNMSSLELGDSALYFCAGSFKLMKDWGEQYFGPGTRLTVT.

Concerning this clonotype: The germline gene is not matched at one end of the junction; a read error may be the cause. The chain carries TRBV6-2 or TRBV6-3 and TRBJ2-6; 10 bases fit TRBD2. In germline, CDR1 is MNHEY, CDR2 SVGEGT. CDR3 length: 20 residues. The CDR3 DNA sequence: TGTGCCAGCAGTTACCCGAGCGGGAGGGCCTCCCTCTCTGGGGCCAACGTCCCGACTTTC. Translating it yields CASSYPSGRASLSGANVPTF.

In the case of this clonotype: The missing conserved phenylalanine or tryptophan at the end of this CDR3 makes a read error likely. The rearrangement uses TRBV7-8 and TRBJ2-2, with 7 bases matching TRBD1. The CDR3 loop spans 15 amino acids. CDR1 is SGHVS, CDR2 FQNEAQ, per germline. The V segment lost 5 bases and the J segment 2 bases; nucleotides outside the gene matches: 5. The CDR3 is CASSRRQGNTGELFY. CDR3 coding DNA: TGTGCCAGCAGCCGAAGACAGGGAAACACCGGGGAGCTGTTTTAT.

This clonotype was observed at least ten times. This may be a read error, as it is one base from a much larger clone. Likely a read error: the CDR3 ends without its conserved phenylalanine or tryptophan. DNA of the CDR3: TGCGCCAGCAGCCAGTATCGGGGGTCCACTGAAGCTTTCCTT. Its protein is CASSQYRGSTEAFL. The V and J genes are TRBV4-1 and TRBJ1-1; TRBD1 is a possible D gene (5 bases). Germline V gene lookup returns CDR1 MGHRA and CDR2 YSYEKL. CDR3 length equals 14 residues. The V gene lost 3 bases and the J gene lost 4 bases, with 12 bases spanning the gap.

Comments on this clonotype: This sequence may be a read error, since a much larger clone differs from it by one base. CDR3 residues: CASSLQEDTEAFF. The CDR3 DNA reads TGCGCCAGCAGCTTGCAAGAGGACACTGAAGCTTTCTTT. The chain is built from TRBV5-1 and TRBJ1-1; unclear D gene. V was pared by 1 base and J by 3 bases, with 7 bases between. Looked up from germline, CDR1 is SGHRS and CDR2 is YFSETQ. The CDR3 has 13 amino acids.

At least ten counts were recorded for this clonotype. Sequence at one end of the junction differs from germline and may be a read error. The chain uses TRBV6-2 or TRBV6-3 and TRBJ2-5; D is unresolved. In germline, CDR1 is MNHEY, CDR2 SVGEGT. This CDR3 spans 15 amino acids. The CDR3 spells CASSYPDGYQEAQYF. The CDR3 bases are TGTGCCAGCAGTTACCCGGACGGATACCAAGAGGCCCAGTACTTC.

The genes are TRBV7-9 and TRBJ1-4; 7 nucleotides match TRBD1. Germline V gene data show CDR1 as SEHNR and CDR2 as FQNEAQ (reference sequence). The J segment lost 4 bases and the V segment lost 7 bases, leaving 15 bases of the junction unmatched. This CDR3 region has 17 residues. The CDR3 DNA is TGTGCCAGCAACCCTGGACAGGCTTTTGGGGTTAATGAAAAACTGTTTTTT. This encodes CASNPGQAFGVNEKLFF.

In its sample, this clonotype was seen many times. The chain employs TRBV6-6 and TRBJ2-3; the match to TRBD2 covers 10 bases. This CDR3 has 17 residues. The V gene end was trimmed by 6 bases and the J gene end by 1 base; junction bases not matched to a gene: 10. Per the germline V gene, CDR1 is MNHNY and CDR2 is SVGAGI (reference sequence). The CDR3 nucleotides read TGTGCCAGCAGCTTAGCGGGAGGAGAAGTAGGCACAGATACGCAGTATTTT. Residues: CASSLAGGEVGTDTQYF.

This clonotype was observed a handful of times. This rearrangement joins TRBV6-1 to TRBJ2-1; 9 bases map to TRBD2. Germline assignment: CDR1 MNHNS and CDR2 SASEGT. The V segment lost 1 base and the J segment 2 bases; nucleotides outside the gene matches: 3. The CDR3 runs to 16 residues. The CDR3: CASSEDLAGPYNEQFF. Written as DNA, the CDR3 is TGTGCCAGCAGTGAAGACCTAGCGGGGCCCTACAATGAGCAGTTCTTC.

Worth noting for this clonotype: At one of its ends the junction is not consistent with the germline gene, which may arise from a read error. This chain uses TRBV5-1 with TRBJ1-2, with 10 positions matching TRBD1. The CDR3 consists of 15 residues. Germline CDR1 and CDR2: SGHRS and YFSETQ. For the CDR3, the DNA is TGCGCCAGCAGCACCCGACAGGGGGCTAACCATGGCTACACCTTC. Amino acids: CASSTRQGANHGYTF.

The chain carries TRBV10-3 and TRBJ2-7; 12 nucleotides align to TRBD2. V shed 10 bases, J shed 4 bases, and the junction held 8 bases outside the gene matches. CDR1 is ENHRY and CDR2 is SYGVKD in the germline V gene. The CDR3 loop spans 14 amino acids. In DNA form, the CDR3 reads TGTGCCACCACGACTAGCGGGAGTCTTTACGAGCAGTACTTC. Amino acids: CATTTSGSLYEQYF.

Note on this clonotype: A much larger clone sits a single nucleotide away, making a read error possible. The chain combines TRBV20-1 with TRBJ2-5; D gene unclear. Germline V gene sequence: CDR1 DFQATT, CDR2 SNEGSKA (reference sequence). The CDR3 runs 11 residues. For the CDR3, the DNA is TGCAGTGCTAGGGCGGTAGAGACCCGGTACTTC. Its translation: CSARAVETRYF.

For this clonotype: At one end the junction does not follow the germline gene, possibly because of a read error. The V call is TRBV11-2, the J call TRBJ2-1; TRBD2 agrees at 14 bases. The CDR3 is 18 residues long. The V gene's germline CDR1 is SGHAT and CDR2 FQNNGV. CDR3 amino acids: CAGTLEGLAGAGYNEQFF. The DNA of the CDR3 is TGTGCCGGCACCTTGGAGGGACTAGCGGGAGCAGGGTACAATGAGCAATTCTTC.

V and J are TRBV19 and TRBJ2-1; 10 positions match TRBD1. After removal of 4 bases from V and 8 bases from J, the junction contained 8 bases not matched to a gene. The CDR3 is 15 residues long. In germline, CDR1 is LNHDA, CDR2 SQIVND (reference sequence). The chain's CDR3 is CASSTTGTGAHEQFF. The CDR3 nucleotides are TGTGCCAGTAGTACGACCGGGACAGGGGCTCATGAGCAGTTCTTC.

The chain's CDR3 is CASSYTAASALRETYRQYF. The CDR3, as DNA: TGTGCCAGCAGTTACACTGCAGCTAGCGCACTAAGGGAGACATATAGGCAGTATTTT. The rearrangement uses TRBV6-6 and TRBJ2-3, with TRBD2 as a possible D gene (6 bases). The CDR3 covers 19 residues. The V and J ends lost 2 bases and 11 bases respectively, with 32 bases between them. Germline values: CDR1 MNHNY, CDR2 SVGAGI (reference sequence).

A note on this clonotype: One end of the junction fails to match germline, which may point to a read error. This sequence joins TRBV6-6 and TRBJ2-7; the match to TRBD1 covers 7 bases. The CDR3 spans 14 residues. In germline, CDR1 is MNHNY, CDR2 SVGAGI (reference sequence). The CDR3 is CVSSLRGGASEHYF. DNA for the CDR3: TGTGTCAGCAGCCTGAGAGGGGGCGCTTCCGAGCACTACTTC.